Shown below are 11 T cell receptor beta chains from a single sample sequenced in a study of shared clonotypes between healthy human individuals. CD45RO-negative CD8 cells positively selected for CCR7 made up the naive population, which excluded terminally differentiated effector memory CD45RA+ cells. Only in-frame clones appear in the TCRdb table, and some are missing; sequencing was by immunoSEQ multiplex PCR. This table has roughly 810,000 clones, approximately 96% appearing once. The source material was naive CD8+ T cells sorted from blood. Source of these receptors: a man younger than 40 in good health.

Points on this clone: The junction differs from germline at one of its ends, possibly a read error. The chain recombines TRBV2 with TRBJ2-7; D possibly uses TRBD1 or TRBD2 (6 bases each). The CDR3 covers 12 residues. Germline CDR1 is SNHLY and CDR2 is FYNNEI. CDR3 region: CASMRGTVVMDF. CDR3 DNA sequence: TGTGCCAGCATGAGGGGGACTGTAGTAATGGACTTC.

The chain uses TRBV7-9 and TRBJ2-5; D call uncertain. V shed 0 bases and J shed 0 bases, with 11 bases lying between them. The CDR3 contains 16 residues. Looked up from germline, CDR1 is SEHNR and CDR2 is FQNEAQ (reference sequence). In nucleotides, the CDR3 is TGTGCCAGCAGCTTAGCTGAGACACCGTACCAAGAGACCCAGTACTTC. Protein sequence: CASSLAETPYQETQYF.

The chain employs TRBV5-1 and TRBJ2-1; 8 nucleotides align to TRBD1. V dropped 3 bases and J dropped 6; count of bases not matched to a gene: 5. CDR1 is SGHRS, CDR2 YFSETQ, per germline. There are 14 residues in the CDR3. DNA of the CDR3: TGCGCCAGCAGCTCACAGGGGGTTGGCAATGAGCAGTTCTTC. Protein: CASSSQGVGNEQFF.

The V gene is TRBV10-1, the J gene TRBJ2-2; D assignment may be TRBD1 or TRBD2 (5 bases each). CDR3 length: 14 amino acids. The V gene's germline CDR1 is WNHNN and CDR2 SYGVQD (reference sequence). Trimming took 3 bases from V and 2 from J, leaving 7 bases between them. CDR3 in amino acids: CASSDGGNTGELFF. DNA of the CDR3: TGCGCCAGCAGTGATGGGGGAAACACCGGGGAGCTGTTTTTT.

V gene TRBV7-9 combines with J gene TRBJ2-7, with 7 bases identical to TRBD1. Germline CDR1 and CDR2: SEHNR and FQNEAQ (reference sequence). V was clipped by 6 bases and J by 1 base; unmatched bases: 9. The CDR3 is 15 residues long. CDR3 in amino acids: CASSYTGDPSYEQYF. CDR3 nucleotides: TGTGCCAGCAGTTATACAGGGGACCCATCCTACGAGCAGTACTTC.

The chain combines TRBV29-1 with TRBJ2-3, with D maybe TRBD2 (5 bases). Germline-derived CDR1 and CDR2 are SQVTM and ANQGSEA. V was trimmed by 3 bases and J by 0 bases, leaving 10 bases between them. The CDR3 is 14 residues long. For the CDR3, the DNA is TGCAGCGTTGATCACCGGACTAGCACAGATACGCAGTATTTT. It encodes CSVDHRTSTDTQYF.

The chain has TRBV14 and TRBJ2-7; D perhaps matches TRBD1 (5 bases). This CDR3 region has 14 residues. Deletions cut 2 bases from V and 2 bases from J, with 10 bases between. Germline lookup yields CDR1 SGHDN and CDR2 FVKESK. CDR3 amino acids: CASSQTGVTYEQYF. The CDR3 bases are TGTGCCAGCAGCCAAACAGGCGTGACCTACGAGCAGTACTTC.

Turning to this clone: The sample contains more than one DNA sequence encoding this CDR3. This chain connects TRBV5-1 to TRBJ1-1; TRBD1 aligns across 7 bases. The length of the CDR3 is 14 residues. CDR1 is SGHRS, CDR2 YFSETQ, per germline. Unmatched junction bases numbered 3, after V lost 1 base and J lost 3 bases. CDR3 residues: CASSLRQGDTEAFF. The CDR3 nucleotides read TGCGCCAGCAGCTTGAGACAGGGAGACACTGAAGCTTTCTTT. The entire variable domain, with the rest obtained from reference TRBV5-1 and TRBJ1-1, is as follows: KAGVTQTPRYLIKTRGQQVTLSCSPISGHRSVSWYQQTPGQGLQFLFEYFSETQRNKGNFPGRFSGRQFSNSRSEMNVSTLELGDSALYLCASSLRQGDTEAFFGQGTRLTVV.

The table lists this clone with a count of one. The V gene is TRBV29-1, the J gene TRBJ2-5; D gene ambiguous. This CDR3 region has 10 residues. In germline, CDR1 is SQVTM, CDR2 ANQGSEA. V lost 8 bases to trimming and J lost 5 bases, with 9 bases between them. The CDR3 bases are TGCAGCACCGCTAGGGAGACCCAGTACTTC. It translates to CSTARETQYF.

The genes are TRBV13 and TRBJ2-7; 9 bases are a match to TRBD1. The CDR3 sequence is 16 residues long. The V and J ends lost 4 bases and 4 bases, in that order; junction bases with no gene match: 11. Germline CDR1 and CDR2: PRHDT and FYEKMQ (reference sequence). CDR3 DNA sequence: TGTGCCAGCAGCTCCATGGGACAGGGTCCGAGTTACGAGCAGTACTTC. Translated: CASSSMGQGPSYEQYF. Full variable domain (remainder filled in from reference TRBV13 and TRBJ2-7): AAGVIQSPRHLIKEKRETATLKCYPIPRHDTVYWYQQGPGQDPQFLISFYEKMQSDKGSIPDRFSAQQFSDYHSELNMSSLELGDSALYFCASSSMGQGPSYEQYFGPGTRLTVT.

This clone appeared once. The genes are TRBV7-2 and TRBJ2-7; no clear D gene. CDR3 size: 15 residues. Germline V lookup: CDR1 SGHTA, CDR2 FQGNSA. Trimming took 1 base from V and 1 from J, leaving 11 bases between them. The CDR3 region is CASSLGVGQSYEQYF. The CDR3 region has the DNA TGTGCCAGCAGCTTAGGGGTGGGTCAGTCCTACGAGCAGTACTTC.